The clone carrying this T cell receptor (beta chain) was detected many times. Amplified regions were TCR beta CDR3 sequences from RNA transcripts. The study used the HTBI primer set for a first-round RT-PCR of the TCR CDR3. TCRdb re-analysed the multiplex PCR reads in MiXCR, keeping a single row per CDR3 protein. The data show about 610,000 distinct CDR3 sequences, around 46% seen once. This record comes from a study of T cells in Graves' hyperthyroidism and ophthalmopathy. The TCR sequence derives from a woman aged 18 to 35 with Graves' hyperthyroidism. Sequenced input: peripheral blood or thyroid tissue (not recorded which).

Here the CDR3 reads CASSLVSLASTGELFF. CDR3 DNA sequence: TGTGCCAGCAGCTTAGTGAGTCTAGCCTCCACCGGGGAGCTGTTTTTT. The rearrangement links TRBV7-8 to TRBJ2-2, with D possibly being TRBD2 (5 bases). Germline CDR1 SGHVS, CDR2 FQNEAQ. V lost 1 base and J lost 4, with 13 bases in between. The CDR3 covers 16 residues.